The clone carrying this T cell receptor beta chain was recorded at least ten times. This entry comes from a study of T cells in Graves' hyperthyroidism and ophthalmopathy. Authors of the study amplified TCR beta CDR3 regions from RNA transcripts. A first-round RT-PCR of the TCR CDR3 used the HTBI primer set. TCRdb fed the multiplex PCR reads into MiXCR, producing one record per CDR3 protein. This table has hundreds of thousands of distinct CDR3 sequences, about two fifths appearing once. From germline, CDR1 is DFQATT and CDR2 SNEGSKA (reference sequence). Between the trimmed V and J ends, which lost 6 bases and 5 bases, there was a span of 25 bases. This CDR3 comprises 16 residues. No progression to ophthalmopathy during 18 months of follow-up defined stable disease. Hyperthyroidism was newly diagnosed in patients aged 18 to 65 (duration under 2 months).

The V call is TRBV20-1, the J call TRBJ2-5; a possible D gene is TRBD2 (6 bases). Sequences were obtained from blood. This sequence originates from a man aged 18 to 29 with Graves' hyperthyroidism. CDR3 sequence (DNA): TGCAGTGCCCTGCCAGGGCTGGGGGAGGATTTTGAGACCCAGTACTTC. Residues: CSALPGLGEDFETQYF.